One sample yielded the 30 T cell receptor beta chains listed below, sequenced in a study of T cells in pancreatic ductal adenocarcinoma. This table comes from immunoSEQ multiplex PCR, and its TCRdb copy is limited to in-frame clones, with some not included. The sample includes around 31,000 clones, more than 80% of them seen just once. Selected pancreatic ductal adenocarcinoma patients had undergone surgery without neoadjuvant therapy. Specimen: PBMCs. These receptors all come from a human donor with pancreatic ductal adenocarcinoma.

In nucleotides, the CDR3 is TGTGCCAGCAGCCGAGGGACTAGCCCTGTCTCTGGGGCCAACGTCCTGACTTTC. Translated, it gives CASSRGTSPVSGANVLTF. The V gene is TRBV5-8, the J gene TRBJ2-6; TRBD2 matches 9 bases. CDR1 and CDR2 (germline): SGHTS, YDEGEE. V was pared by 4 bases and J by 0 bases, with 8 bases of the junction left unmatched. This CDR3 region has 18 residues.

This chain uses TRBV6-5 with TRBJ1-2; perhaps TRBD1 as D (5 bases). The CDR3 has 14 residues. Deletions cut 6 bases from V and 2 bases from J, with 13 bases between. Germline CDR1 is MNHEY and CDR2 is SVGAGI. The CDR3 sequence is CASSRKRGNYGYTF. CDR3 DNA: TGTGCCAGCAGCCGTAAGCGGGGGAACTATGGCTACACCTTC.

The chain joins TRBV7-2 to TRBJ1-1, with 9 bases aligning to TRBD1. The ends lost 0 bases at V and 5 bases at J; junction bases unmatched: 4. The CDR3 spans 15 residues. Germline V gene data show CDR1 as SGHTA and CDR2 as FQGNSA. The CDR3 region is CASSLAWGTGTEAFF. In DNA, the CDR3 is TGTGCCAGCAGCTTAGCCTGGGGGACAGGGACTGAAGCTTTCTTT.

This chain joins TRBV4-3 and TRBJ2-1, with D maybe TRBD2 (5 bases). V lost 1 base, J lost 4 bases, and 11 bases lay in between. Germline V gene sequence: CDR1 LGHNA, CDR2 YSLEER. This CDR3 region has 15 residues. The CDR3 DNA is TGCGCCAGCAGCCAAGGACCGGACTCATACAATGAGCAGTTCTTC. Protein sequence: CASSQGPDSYNEQFF.

The chain recombines TRBV30 with TRBJ2-7; D gene unclear. The CDR3 has 14 residues. Trimming stripped 2 bases from V and 1 base from J, with 12 bases between. Germline V CDR1 and CDR2: GTSNPN, SVGIG (reference sequence). The CDR3 DNA reads TGTGCCTGGAGTTCCCCCGGGCTGTCCTACGAGCAGTACTTC. Amino acids: CAWSSPGLSYEQYF.

The chain combines TRBV7-8 with TRBJ1-1; D remains ambiguous. Per germline, CDR1 SGHVS and CDR2 FQNEAQ. The CDR3 spans 15 residues. V gave up 5 bases and J gave up 5 bases, with 18 bases separating them. CDR3 residues: CASSPLARFGTEAFF. The CDR3 nucleotides read TGTGCCAGCAGCCCGCTCGCCCGGTTCGGTACTGAAGCTTTCTTT.

V and J are TRBV10-2 and TRBJ2-7; 11 positions match TRBD2. Germline CDR1 and CDR2: WSHSY and SAAADI. Trimming took 7 bases from V and 2 from J; bases not matched to a gene: 1. This CDR3 region has 13 residues. CDR3 sequence: CASKTSGTYEQYF. DNA for the CDR3: TGCGCCAGCAAGACTAGCGGGACCTACGAGCAGTACTTC.

In its sample, this clone was seen once. The V and J genes are TRBV23-1 and TRBJ2-3; TRBD1 matches at 7 bases. TRBV23-1 is an ORF, with its function uncertain. The CDR3 runs to 17 residues. Trimming removed 0 bases from V and 1 base from J; junction bases left unmatched: 7. The CDR3 DNA reads TGCGCCAGCAGTCAATCGATAGGGGGCGCGGGCACAGATACGCAGTATTTT. It is translated as CASSQSIGGAGTDTQYF.

The chain is built from TRBV11-2 and TRBJ2-3; TRBD2 is a possible D gene (6 bases). This CDR3 has 14 amino acids. The ends were cut back, 7 bases at V and 8 bases at J, with 19 bases in the middle. In germline, CDR1 is SGHAT, CDR2 FQNNGV. The CDR3 DNA reads as TGTGCCAGCAAGGAGGGCGGGGAAACGAGTACGCAGTATTTT. This encodes CASKEGGETSTQYF.

The gene calls are TRBV28 and TRBJ1-5; 7 bases fit TRBD1. The ends lost 4 bases at V and 3 bases at J; junction bases unmatched: 3. Germline CDR1 is MDHEN and CDR2 is SYDVKM. This CDR3 region has 14 residues. The CDR3 nucleotides read TGTGCCAGCAGTTGGGGACAGAACAATCAGCCCCAGCATTTT. Protein: CASSWGQNNQPQHF.

The rearrangement links TRBV2 to TRBJ2-1; TRBD2 matches 13 bases. Germline V gene sequence: CDR1 SNHLY, CDR2 FYNNEI. J was trimmed by 4 bases and V by 3 bases; bases with no gene match: 3. The CDR3 has 16 residues. The CDR3 DNA follows: TGTGCCAGCAGTGACCCGGGACTAGCGGGATACAATGAGCAGTTCTTC. Its translation is CASSDPGLAGYNEQFF.

The chain is built from TRBV5-6 and TRBJ2-7; D is uncertain. Germline V gene sequence: CDR1 SGHDT, CDR2 YYEEEE. The CDR3 sequence is 12 residues long. Trimming pared 2 bases from V and 0 bases from J, leaving 3 bases between. This chain's CDR3 is CASSFSSYEQYF. DNA for the CDR3: TGTGCCAGCAGCTTTAGCTCCTACGAGCAGTACTTC.

This clone showed up just a few times. The chain has TRBV25-1 and TRBJ1-1; possible D gene TRBD1, 5 bases. The CDR3 contains 14 residues. Looked up from germline, CDR1 is MGHDK and CDR2 is SYGVNS. Trimming left V 7 bases short and J 1 base short, with 13 bases between. The chain's CDR3 is CASTPVGGNTEAFF. The CDR3 DNA reads TGTGCCAGCACCCCAGTGGGGGGGAACACTGAAGCTTTCTTT.

This chain links TRBV4-3 with TRBJ2-1, with TRBD2 matching 9 bases. This CDR3 contains 16 residues. The V gene end was trimmed by 0 bases and the J gene end by 13 bases; junction bases not matched to a gene: 13. The germline CDR1 and CDR2 sequences are LGHNA and YSLEER. CDR3 residues: CASSQDRSMTLAGQFF. In DNA, the CDR3 is TGCGCCAGCAGCCAAGATAGGTCTATGACCCTAGCGGGACAGTTCTTC.

The chain couples TRBV5-4 to TRBJ2-1; D ambiguous. The CDR3 is 14 amino acids. Trimming left V 0 bases short and J 9 bases short, with 13 bases between. Germline-derived CDR1 and CDR2 are SGHNT and YYREEE (reference sequence). CDR3 nucleotide sequence: TGTGCCAGCAGCTTGGAGGTAGCCCGCGGTGAGCAGTTCTTC. It codes for CASSLEVARGEQFF.

This sequence joins TRBV19 and TRBJ2-6; D is possibly TRBD1 (6 bases). CDR1 and CDR2 (germline): LNHDA, SQIVND (reference sequence). The V gene lost 6 bases and the J gene lost 4 bases, with 16 bases spanning the gap. There are 16 residues in the CDR3. CDR3 in amino acids: CASSYAEGVGANVLTF. The CDR3 region has the DNA TGTGCCAGTAGCTACGCCGAGGGGGTCGGGGCCAACGTCCTGACTTTC.

This clone was recorded once. The chain combines TRBV5-8 with TRBJ1-4; 9 positions agree with TRBD1. The V gene end was trimmed by 4 bases and the J gene end by 10 bases; junction bases not matched to a gene: 5. The CDR3 extends over 13 amino acids. Germline V gene lookup returns CDR1 SGHTS and CDR2 YDEGEE. The CDR3 sequence is CASSLTTGGKLFF. The DNA of the CDR3 is TGTGCCAGCAGCCTCACGACAGGGGGAAAACTGTTTTTT.

The genes are TRBV11-2 and TRBJ1-4, with unresolved D. The CDR3 has 14 residues. V was trimmed by 5 bases and J by 5 bases, leaving 12 bases between them. Per the germline V gene, CDR1 is SGHAT and CDR2 is FQNNGV. CDR3 in amino acids: CASSKRTANEKLFF. CDR3 sequence (DNA): TGTGCCAGCAGCAAACGGACTGCGAATGAAAAACTGTTTTTT. Supplemented by reference TRBV11-2 and TRBJ1-4, the full variable domain reads EAGVAQSPRYKIIEKRQSVAFWCNPISGHATLYWYQQILGQGPKLLIQFQNNGVVDDSQLPKDRFSAERLKGVDSTLKIQPAKLEDSAVYLCASSKRTANEKLFFGSGTQLSVL.

The rearrangement uses TRBV11-3 and TRBJ2-1, with 8 bases matching TRBD1. With V trimmed by 2 bases and J by 7 bases, 7 bases remained unmatched. The V gene's germline CDR1 is SGHNT and CDR2 YENEEA. The CDR3 runs to 15 residues. The CDR3 spells CASSLRGTGGNEQFF. DNA of the CDR3: TGTGCCAGCAGCTTAAGAGGGACAGGTGGTAATGAGCAGTTCTTC.

The chain recombines TRBV11-1 with TRBJ2-7, with 8 bases fitting TRBD1. The junction had 5 bases not matched to a gene; V was cut back by 2 bases and J by 2 bases. Germline CDR1 SGHAT, CDR2 FQDESV (reference sequence). The CDR3 is made up of 15 amino acids. CDR3 nucleotides: TGTGCCAGCAGCTTACTACCGACAGGGGCCTACGAGCAGTACTTC. Translated, it gives CASSLLPTGAYEQYF.

The chain employs TRBV7-8 and TRBJ2-7, with D possibly being TRBD1 (5 bases). V was shortened by 1 base and J by 2 bases, with 12 bases between the two germline ends. The germline gives CDR1 SGHVS, CDR2 FQNEAQ. This CDR3 is 15 amino acids long. The CDR3 region has the DNA TGTGCCAGCAGCTTAGGGGCCACAGGCCCCTACGAGCAGTACTTC. Translation: CASSLGATGPYEQYF. Complete variable domain (other parts from reference TRBV7-8 and TRBJ2-7): GAGVSQSPRYKVAKRGQDVALRCDPISGHVSLFWYQQALGQGPEFLTYFQNEAQLDKSGLPSDRFFAERPEGSVSTLKIQRTQQEDSAVYLCASSLGATGPYEQYFGPGTRLTVT.

The chain links TRBV5-8 to TRBJ1-1, with D uncertain. Per the germline V gene, CDR1 is SGHTS and CDR2 is YDEGEE. The CDR3 length is 15 residues. V was clipped by 3 bases and J by 0 bases, with 12 bases between them. CDR3 bases: TGTGCCAGCAGCTCCCAACCGGGCTTGAACACTGAAGCTTTCTTT. Its translation is CASSSQPGLNTEAFF.

This clone was observed once. The chain links TRBV21-1 to TRBJ2-2. TRBV21-1 is flagged as a pseudogene. This CDR3 region has 16 residues. CDR3 DNA: TGTGCCAGCAGCAGGGACCTTTACGGATTCACCGGGGAGCTGTTTTTT. Translation: CASSRDLYGFTGELFF.

V gene TRBV28 combines with J gene TRBJ1-5; TRBD1 matches at 9 bases. Germline assignment: CDR1 MDHEN and CDR2 SYDVKM. The V segment lost 6 bases and the J segment 11 bases; nucleotides outside the gene matches: 14. The CDR3 extends over 15 amino acids. The CDR3 spells CASSSTGTGHVSQHF. The CDR3, as DNA: TGTGCCAGCAGCTCTACCGGGACAGGGCACGTTTCCCAGCATTTT.

CDR3 sequence (DNA): TGTGCCAGCAGCGAAAACAACGGACAAGACAACTATGGCTACACCTTC. Its protein is CASSENNGQDNYGYTF. J is TRBJ1-2 and V is TRBV7-9; D might be TRBD1 (5 bases). Germline CDR1 and CDR2: SEHNR and FQNEAQ (reference sequence). The CDR3 sequence is 16 residues long. V was cut by 5 bases and J by 2 bases, with 18 bases left in between.

The J gene is TRBJ2-6, the V gene TRBV19; 7 nucleotides align to TRBD2. V was pared by 3 bases and J by 5 bases, with 1 base of the junction left unmatched. CDR1 LNHDA and CDR2 SQIVND come from the germline V gene (reference sequence). The CDR3 consists of 14 residues. The DNA for the CDR3 is TGTGCCAGTAGTATCGGGGGGAGGGCCAACGTCCTGACTTTC. It is translated as CASSIGGRANVLTF. Filled out from reference TRBV19 and TRBJ2-6, the complete variable domain reads DGGITQSPKYLFRKEGQNVTLSCEQNLNHDAMYWYRQDPGQGLRLIYYSQIVNDFQKGDIAEGYSVSREKKESFPLTVTSAQKNPTAFYLCASSIGGRANVLTFGAGSRLTVL.

The chain joins TRBV4-3 to TRBJ2-1; D possibly corresponds to TRBD2 (5 bases). V lost 0 bases to trimming and J lost 5 bases, with 11 bases between them. From germline, CDR1 is LGHNA and CDR2 YSLEER. The CDR3 spans 15 residues. The CDR3 DNA follows: TGCGCCAGCAGCCAAGATTGGACTGGACACAATGAGCAGTTCTTC. It yields the protein CASSQDWTGHNEQFF.

The chain carries TRBV5-1 and TRBJ2-1, with 7 bases lining up with TRBD2. CDR1 is SGHRS and CDR2 is YFSETQ in the germline V gene. This CDR3 has 15 residues. The V and J ends lost 0 bases and 7 bases, in that order; junction bases with no gene match: 7. CDR3 sequence: CASSLEGLTPNEQFF. The DNA of the CDR3 is TGCGCCAGCAGCTTGGAGGGACTAACCCCTAATGAGCAGTTCTTC.

The gene calls are TRBV11-2 and TRBJ2-1; TRBD1 aligns across 9 bases. CDR3 length: 16 amino acids. The J segment lost 6 bases and the V segment lost 0 bases, leaving 6 bases of the junction unmatched. CDR1 is SGHAT, CDR2 FQNNGV, per germline. CDR3: CASSLDPGQGLNEQFF. The CDR3 DNA is TGTGCCAGCAGCTTAGATCCCGGACAGGGGCTCAATGAGCAGTTCTTC. The full variable domain, rest sourced from reference TRBV11-2 and TRBJ2-1, is EAGVAQSPRYKIIEKRQSVAFWCNPISGHATLYWYQQILGQGPKLLIQFQNNGVVDDSQLPKDRFSAERLKGVDSTLKIQPAKLEDSAVYLCASSLDPGQGLNEQFFGPGTRLTVL.

The V and J genes are TRBV4-1 and TRBJ2-7; 7 positions match TRBD2. The CDR3 extends over 14 amino acids. Germline trimming cut 3 bases from V and 6 bases from J; bases unmatched to any gene: 8. Germline lookup yields CDR1 MGHRA and CDR2 YSYEKL. CDR3 sequence: CASSHDRLAAEQYF. DNA for the CDR3: TGCGCCAGCAGCCATGATCGACTAGCAGCCGAGCAGTACTTC.